This entry describes one T cell receptor (beta chain). No antigen is known for it. No base-level quality is on record; no much larger clone is a single base apart. For sequencing of the TCRbeta CDR3 region, genomic DNA was extracted from the sorted cells. TCRbeta CDR3 regions were sequenced using the immunoSEQ Assay. The immuneACCESS repertoire file appears here via TCRdb, limited to in-frame rearrangements. These files lack a portion of the clones; in checked studies, under half of the deficit traces to unresolved V genes, and the cause of the others is not known. The sample records approximately 60,000 clones, around 92% of which are singletons. The ten largest account for roughly 18% of the sample. The CDR3 starts with the cysteine, ends with the phenylalanine, and has 17 residues. Only the CDR3 DNA is retained, 51 bases long and in frame from the first base. Compared with germline, V lacks 4 bases and J lacks 2 bases; bases without a gene match: 11. For CDR1 and CDR2, the germline V gene (reference sequence) lists MNHEY and SMNVEV.

The trial excluded patients who had a history of autoimmune disease or who were on systemic immunosuppression. Peripheral blood for TCR sequencing was collected from all dose cohorts at baseline, on cycle 4 day 1, and on cycle 7 day 1. Samples were obtained from an open-label, multicenter, first-in-human phase I dose-escalation trial of ivuxolimab. Adults with locally advanced or metastatic head and neck squamous cell, hepatocellular, melanoma or renal cell carcinoma were enrolled in the trial. Before TCR sequencing, CD4+ T cells and CD8+ T cells from peripheral blood were sorted into separate populations. These data are taken from a study of OX40 agonist ivuxolimab in advanced cancers. Regarding the research as a whole: Ivuxolimab was an agonistic, fully human IgG2 monoclonal antibody directed against OX40 (CD134), a costimulatory receptor. Intravenous ivuxolimab was administered to patients every 2 weeks at six dose levels: 0.01, 0.1, 0.3, 1.5, 3 and 10 mg/kg. Of the roughly 52 dose-escalation patients, hepatocellular carcinoma was present in some 19, melanoma in some 15, renal cell carcinoma in 9 and head and neck cancer in 9. The dose-escalation cohort was about 83% male with a mean age of around 62 years, ranging from about 23 to 85. Prior anti-PD-1, anti-PD-L1 or anti-CTLA-4 therapy was permitted, and checkpoint inhibitors had been received by more than 35% of dose-escalation patients. Partial responses occurred in three dose-escalation patients, of whom one had hepatocellular carcinoma and two had cutaneous melanoma. The purpose of peripheral TCRbeta sequencing was to test whether ivuxolimab changed TCR sequence diversity and led to clonal T-cell expansion. The paper reports the monotherapy dose-escalation portion (N of about 50 patients) of the phase I ivuxolimab trial. On the study overall, not on this receptor specifically: Low levels of normalized T-cell clonal expansion were also shown by some nonresponding patients. Antigen specificity was not determined for the clonally expanded peripheral T cells. Partial responders in the 0.1-3.0 mg/kg groups had among the lowest normalized peripheral clonal expansion, especially among CD8+ T cells. After ivuxolimab, expanded clones were on average more numerous among CD8+ T cells than among CD4+ T cells. At doses of 0.1 to 3.0 mg/kg, clonal expansion of both CD4+ and CD8+ T cells in blood was seen between baseline and week 6.

The sequence is built from TRBV27 and TRBJ2-7, and 10 junctional nucleotides match TRBD1. The sequence came from an adult with an advanced solid tumor such as melanoma, head and neck, liver or kidney cancer. The sample was CD4+ or CD8+ T cells sorted from blood, taken in a trial of the OX40 agonist ivuxolimab. The CDR3 in this case is CASSSYLGTGATYEQYF. The nucleotides read TGTGCCAGCAGTTCTTACTTAGGGACAGGGGCTACCTACGAGCAGTACTTC.